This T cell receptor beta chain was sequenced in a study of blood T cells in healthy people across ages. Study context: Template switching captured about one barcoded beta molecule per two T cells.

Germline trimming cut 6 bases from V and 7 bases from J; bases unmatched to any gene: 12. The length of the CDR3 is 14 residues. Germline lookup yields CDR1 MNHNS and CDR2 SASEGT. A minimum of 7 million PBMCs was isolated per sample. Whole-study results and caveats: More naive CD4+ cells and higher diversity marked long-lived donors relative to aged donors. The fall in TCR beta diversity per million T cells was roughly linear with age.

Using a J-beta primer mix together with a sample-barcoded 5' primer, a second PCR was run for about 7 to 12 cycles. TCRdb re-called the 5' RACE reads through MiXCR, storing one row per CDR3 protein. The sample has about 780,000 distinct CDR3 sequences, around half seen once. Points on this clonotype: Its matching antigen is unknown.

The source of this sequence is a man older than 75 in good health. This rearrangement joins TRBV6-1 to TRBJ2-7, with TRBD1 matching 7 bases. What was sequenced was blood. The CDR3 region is CASRSGGTYNEQYF. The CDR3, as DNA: TGTGCCAGCAGGTCAGGGGGAACCTACAATGAGCAGTACTTC.